These 22 T cell receptor beta chains came from one sample sequenced in a study of blood T cells in healthy people across ages. The second PCR ran about 6 to 11 cycles with a sample-barcoded 5' primer and J-beta primers. MiXCR was run by TCRdb on the 5' RACE reads, yielding one entry per CDR3 protein. The table records hundreds of thousands of distinct CDR3 sequences, under 80% of them present only once. Source material: blood. Receptor source: a man between 25 and 39 years old in good health.

The V and J genes are TRBV20-1 and TRBJ2-5, with TRBD2 matching 12 bases. The CDR3 length is 17 residues. Germline V gives CDR1 DFQATT, CDR2 SNEGSKA (reference sequence). V trimming: 5 bases; J trimming: 0 bases; junction bases outside the gene matches: 10. In DNA, the CDR3 is TGCAGTGCTTCCCTATCCCGACTAGCGGGAGACCAAGAGACCCAGTACTTC. Encoded protein: CSASLSRLAGDQETQYF.

This clonotype was counted a few times. The chain joins TRBV4-3 to TRBJ2-4, with D maybe TRBD2 (7 bases). V was shortened by 4 bases and J by 6 bases, with 19 bases between the two germline ends. The CDR3 is 16 amino acids. From germline, CDR1 is LGHNA and CDR2 YSLEER. In nucleotides, the CDR3 is TGCGCCAGCAGCCCACGAGGGGGGGCCGGGGGAAACATTCAGTACTTC. Translated: CASSPRGGAGGNIQYF.

The chain joins TRBV20-1 to TRBJ2-3; D remains unclear. The CDR3 has 14 residues. CDR1 is DFQATT and CDR2 is SNEGSKA in the germline V gene (reference sequence). V was cut by 2 bases and J by 3 bases, with 12 bases left in between. CDR3 loop: CSARPLNRTDTQYF. CDR3 sequence (DNA): TGCAGTGCTAGACCCCTAAACCGGACAGATACGCAGTATTTT.

The chain is built from TRBV29-1 and TRBJ2-3, with 10 bases that match TRBD2. The V and J ends lost 3 bases and 5 bases, in that order; junction bases with no gene match: 11. The CDR3 sequence is 16 residues long. Germline CDR1 reads SQVTM; CDR2 reads ANQGSEA. DNA for the CDR3: TGCAGCGTTGACGGTGTTAGCGGGGGGCCGGGAGATACGCAGTATTTT. It is translated as CSVDGVSGGPGDTQYF.

This clonotype was recorded only once. This chain uses TRBV10-3 with TRBJ2-5, with 8 bases lining up with TRBD1. The CDR3 spans 16 residues. J gave up 4 bases and V 3 bases, and 10 bases lay outside the gene matches. Germline values: CDR1 ENHRY, CDR2 SYGVKD. The CDR3 nucleotides read TGTGCCATCAGTGACCTAGGGCAGGGGGCTGCAGAGACCCAGTACTTC. It yields the protein CAISDLGQGAAETQYF.

The chain combines TRBV29-1 with TRBJ2-4; 12 nucleotides line up with TRBD2. The J call may be wrong; the DNA end is better matched by TRBJ2-7. The CDR3 is made up of 14 amino acids. Germline V lookup: CDR1 SQVTM, CDR2 ANQGSEA. The CDR3 loop is CSVEGTSGTYEQYF. CDR3 in DNA: TGCAGCGTTGAAGGGACTAGCGGGACTTACGAGCAGTACTTC.

This clonotype showed up just a few times. V usage is TRBV7-9 and J usage is TRBJ1-2; D may be TRBD1 (6 bases). V was cut by 1 base and J by 6 bases, with 12 bases left in between. The length of the CDR3 is 14 residues. The germline V gene has CDR1 SEHNR and CDR2 FQNEAQ (reference sequence). CDR3 amino acids: CASSLGQATDGYTF. The CDR3 DNA reads as TGTGCCAGCAGCTTAGGACAGGCGACGGATGGCTACACCTTC.

This clonotype was found a few times. This rearrangement joins TRBV29-1 to TRBJ1-5; possibly TRBD1 for D (6 bases). V lost 4 bases, J lost 3 bases, and 10 bases lay in between. CDR1 SQVTM and CDR2 ANQGSEA come from the germline V gene. This CDR3 is built from 13 residues. The CDR3 DNA follows: TGCAGCGTTGGGACAGCTTACAATCAGCCCCAGCATTTT. Translated, it gives CSVGTAYNQPQHF.

CDR3 region: CASSLESGRTNTEAFF. In DNA form, the CDR3 reads TGTGCCAGCAGCCTGGAGTCTGGGCGGACGAACACTGAAGCTTTCTTT. The chain uses TRBV7-6 and TRBJ1-1, with D hard to call. V lost 5 bases and J lost 1, with 17 bases in between. The germline V gene has CDR1 SGHVS and CDR2 FNYEAQ. This CDR3 comprises 16 residues.

The chain links TRBV30 to TRBJ2-5; 7 bases agree with TRBD1. The V gene's germline CDR1 is GTSNPN and CDR2 SVGIG (reference sequence). The CDR3 sequence is 14 residues long. V dropped 0 bases and J dropped 3; count of bases not matched to a gene: 4. The CDR3 here is CAWSVYRGEETQYF. CDR3 in DNA: TGTGCCTGGAGTGTATACAGGGGCGAAGAGACCCAGTACTTC. The whole variable domain, filled in from reference TRBV30 and TRBJ2-5, reads SQTIHQWPATLVQPVGSPLSLECTVEGTSNPNLYWYRQAAGRGLQLLFYSVGIGQISSEVPQNLSASRPQDRQFILSSKKLLLSDSGFYLCAWSVYRGEETQYFGPGTRLLVL.

The chain is built from TRBV7-7 and TRBJ2-5, with a possible D match to TRBD1 (6 bases). This CDR3 contains 16 residues. V lost 5 bases, J lost 1 base, and 17 bases lay in between. Germline V gene data show CDR1 as SSHAT and CDR2 as FNYEAQ (reference sequence). Written as DNA, the CDR3 is TGTGCCAGCAGCGATAACCCACAGGGAGCCCAAGAGACCCAGTACTTC. Its protein is CASSDNPQGAQETQYF.

This clonotype appeared a few times. The rearrangement uses TRBV27 and TRBJ2-7, with D possibly TRBD2 on 5 matching bases. V was clipped by 3 bases and J by 6 bases, with 12 bases between them. The CDR3 totals 13 residues. CDR1 is MNHEY and CDR2 is SMNVEV in the germline V gene (reference sequence). CDR3 sequence reads: CASSFSSGVEQYF. CDR3 in DNA: TGTGCCAGCAGTTTCTCCTCCGGGGTCGAGCAGTACTTC.

This chain uses TRBV10-3 with TRBJ2-3; D gene uncertain. Germline V gene data show CDR1 as ENHRY and CDR2 as SYGVKD. CDR3 length: 11 residues. The V end lost 8 bases, the J end lost 5 bases, and 8 bases lay between the germline ends. CDR3 in amino acids: CAIGWGDTQYF. The CDR3 nucleotides read TGTGCCATCGGCTGGGGAGATACGCAGTATTTT.

The chain carries TRBV4-3 and TRBJ2-1; no clear D gene. With 8 bases removed from V and 9 bases from J, the gap between germline ends came to 11 bases. CDR1 and CDR2 (germline): LGHNA, YSLEER. The CDR3 sequence is 11 residues long. The CDR3 spells CASGRRGEQFF. DNA for the CDR3: TGCGCCAGCGGTCGACGAGGTGAGCAGTTCTTC.

This clonotype was found once. J is TRBJ2-1 and V is TRBV5-1, with D possibly being TRBD2 (6 bases). Germline V gives CDR1 SGHRS, CDR2 YFSETQ. This CDR3 has 16 residues. Trimming cost V 4 bases and J 7 bases, with 21 bases left between them. Here the CDR3 reads CASSRGLGGEGNEQFF. In DNA, the CDR3 is TGCGCCAGCAGCCGAGGGCTTGGCGGGGAAGGGAATGAGCAGTTCTTC.

Comments on this clonotype: A much larger clone differs by one base, so this may be a read error. The gene calls are TRBV10-3 and TRBJ2-7, with D unclear. V was clipped by 2 bases and J by 7 bases, with 9 bases between them. The CDR3 totals 12 residues. The germline gives CDR1 ENHRY, CDR2 SYGVKD. CDR3 sequence (DNA): TGTGCCATCAGTGAGGCGAGTTTTGAGCAGTACTTC. Translating gives CAISEASFEQYF.

There are a few counts of this clonotype. This chain links TRBV5-1 with TRBJ2-4; weak D call: TRBD1 (6 bases). Near its end, the DNA agrees better with TRBJ2-7, so the J call may be wrong. Germline V gene lookup returns CDR1 SGHRS and CDR2 YFSETQ. The CDR3 extends over 13 amino acids. The DNA of the CDR3 is TGCGCCAGCAGCTCACAGGGACCCTACGAGCAGTACTTC. Protein product: CASSSQGPYEQYF.

The rearrangement uses TRBV9 and TRBJ2-1, with D possibly TRBD2 on 6 matching bases. The germline V and J ends were trimmed by 1 base and 1 base, with 9 bases remaining between them. The CDR3 has 15 amino acids. The V gene's germline CDR1 is SGDLS and CDR2 YYNGEE. In nucleotides, the CDR3 is TGTGCCAGCAGCGTACTAGCGTCTTCCTACAATGAGCAGTTCTTC. Translating gives CASSVLASSYNEQFF.

The chain carries TRBV6-1 and TRBJ2-1; D is undetermined. Germline V CDR1 and CDR2: MNHNS, SASEGT. CDR3 size: 15 residues. The ends were cut back, 7 bases at V and 1 base at J, with 14 bases in the middle. The CDR3 protein is CASKGQVFSYNEQFF. For the CDR3, the DNA is TGTGCCAGCAAGGGCCAGGTCTTTTCCTACAATGAGCAGTTCTTC.

The chain couples TRBV5-1 to TRBJ2-5; maybe TRBD2 (5 bases). The CDR3 is 16 residues long. Deletions cut 0 bases from V and 2 bases from J, with 14 bases between. Per germline, CDR1 SGHRS and CDR2 YFSETQ. CDR3 in amino acids: CASSLAQRVPQETQYF. CDR3 in DNA: TGCGCCAGCAGCTTGGCCCAGAGGGTCCCGCAAGAGACCCAGTACTTC.

The V gene is TRBV7-2, the J gene TRBJ1-1; D may be TRBD1 (6 bases). The CDR3 extends over 15 amino acids. CDR1 and CDR2 (germline): SGHTA, FQGNSA. V lost 1 base to trimming and J lost 0 bases, with 9 bases between them. CDR3 protein: CASSLEDSMNTEAFF. In DNA form, the CDR3 reads TGTGCCAGCAGCTTAGAGGACAGCATGAACACTGAAGCTTTCTTT.

This clonotype has more than one count but fewer than ten. The chain combines TRBV7-2 with TRBJ2-7; D not certain. Germline CDR1 and CDR2: SGHTA and FQGNSA. V gave up 5 bases and J gave up 10 bases, with 15 bases separating them. The CDR3 consists of 12 residues. CDR3 coding DNA: TGTGCCAGCAGCCTCCCGGGTTGGGCCCAGTACTTC. This encodes CASSLPGWAQYF.